This TCR beta chain comes out of a study of shared clonotypes between healthy human individuals. As for this clone: Its antigen remains unknown.

Across several immunoSEQ plates, the genomic DNA of each subset was split evenly. The sorted-subset replicate PCRs were given around 200 ng DNA, which is tens of thousands of T cell genomes. The method was immunoSEQ multiplex PCR; TCRdb's version includes in-frame clones alone and lacks a portion of them. Here the sample spans about 1 million clones, around 74% being singletons. The germline V and J ends were trimmed by 3 bases and 0 bases, with 13 bases remaining between them. The germline V gene has CDR1 SGHRS and CDR2 YFSETQ. The CDR3 runs 16 residues. The study's findings and limits: Estimated richness was generally greater in naive than memory subsets.

Sequencing was carried out using memory CD4+ T cells sorted from blood. Noted subset: CD45RA-negative fraction. This chain connects TRBV5-1 to TRBJ1-3; D is undetermined. The TCR originated in a man between 18 and 29 years old in good health. The CDR3 loop reads CASSSDDGISGNTIYF. The CDR3 DNA reads TGCGCCAGCAGCTCCGACGACGGGATCTCTGGAAACACCATATATTTT.